These 26 T cell receptor beta chains originate from one sample sequenced in a study of breast tumors, draining lymph nodes, adjacent tissues. MiXCR, run by TCRdb on the multiplex PCR reads, gives a single entry per CDR3 protein. Of 30,000 to 40,000 distinct CDR3 sequences listed, 60% to 70% are singletons. Sequenced material: breast tumor tissue. These receptors came from a female donor with breast cancer. Some clones in this sample may be carry-over from other donors' samples.

This clonotype qualifies as medium-sized (0.01 to 0.1%). V is TRBV7-8 and J is TRBJ2-7, with a tentative D call TRBD2 (7 bases). CDR1 and CDR2 (germline): SGHVS, FQNEAQ. Trimming left V 0 bases short and J 3 bases short, with 15 bases between. CDR3 length: 16 amino acids. The CDR3 nucleotides are TGTGCCAGCAGCTTAGCCTTAGGGGGAGGGAGCTACGAGCAGTACTTC. Translation gives CASSLALGGGSYEQYF.

The rearrangement uses TRBV7-2 and TRBJ2-2, with D possibly being TRBD2 (5 bases). The germline V and J ends were trimmed by 4 bases and 1 base, with 19 bases remaining between them. The CDR3 is made up of 18 amino acids. Germline V gene data show CDR1 as SGHTA and CDR2 as FQGNSA. The CDR3 region is CASSSLGGQSMNTGELFF. The CDR3 DNA follows: TGTGCCAGCAGCTCCTTGGGCGGGCAGAGTATGAACACCGGGGAGCTGTTTTTT.

This chain connects TRBV6-1 to TRBJ2-7; D call uncertain. Germline V gene data show CDR1 as MNHNS and CDR2 as SASEGT. This CDR3 has 12 amino acids. Trimming stripped 4 bases from V and 6 bases from J, with 10 bases between. CDR3 residues: CASSAAELEQYF. The CDR3 DNA sequence: TGTGCCAGCAGTGCGGCAGAGCTCGAGCAGTACTTC.

The CDR3 loop is CASSPSWGWVGYTF. In nucleotides, the CDR3 is TGCGCCAGCAGCCCATCTTGGGGGTGGGTAGGCTACACCTTC. This chain uses TRBV5-1 with TRBJ1-2; D perhaps matches TRBD1 (5 bases). Germline V gene lookup returns CDR1 SGHRS and CDR2 YFSETQ. This CDR3 comprises 14 residues. The V end was cut by 4 bases, the J end by 8 bases, with 18 bases between.

The DNA for the CDR3 is TGTGCCAGCAGTTACTCGAATTTTCTGCGGGGAGCTTACAATGAGCAGTTCTTC. Translating gives CASSYSNFLRGAYNEQFF. V gene TRBV6-5 combines with J gene TRBJ2-1; D might be TRBD2 (6 bases). CDR3 length: 18 amino acids. Germline CDR1 and CDR2: MNHEY and SVGAGI. The V and J ends lost 0 bases and 4 bases respectively, with 19 bases between them.

This chain connects TRBV19 to TRBJ1-6; 9 nucleotides match TRBD1. Germline V gene sequence: CDR1 LNHDA, CDR2 SQIVND (reference sequence). J gave up 0 bases and V 6 bases, and 6 bases lay outside the gene matches. The CDR3 extends over 17 amino acids. CDR3 DNA sequence: TGTGCCAGTAGCCTCGGACAGGGGCTCTCCTATAATTCACCCCTCCACTTT. Its translation: CASSLGQGLSYNSPLHF.

Remarks on this clonotype: The conserved phenylalanine or tryptophan is not found at the CDR3 terminus, so this likely reflects a read error. The chain links TRBV24-1 to TRBJ1-6; no reliable D call. The CDR3 consists of 15 residues. Germline values: CDR1 KGHDR, CDR2 SFDVKD. The CDR3 DNA follows: TGCGCCACCAGACCCCGAGACATCTATAATTCACCCCTCCACCTT. Translation gives CATRPRDIYNSPLHL.

The V gene is TRBV12-3 or TRBV12-4, the J gene TRBJ2-1; D gene uncertain. The CDR3 has 15 amino acids. The ends were cut back, 7 bases at V and 0 bases at J, with 13 bases in the middle. The CDR3 loop is CASIYRPSSYNEQFF. The CDR3, as DNA: TGTGCCAGCATCTACCGCCCGAGCTCCTACAATGAGCAGTTCTTC.

The chain carries TRBV2 and TRBJ1-3, with 7 positions matching TRBD1. The CDR3 covers 13 residues. V was clipped by 6 bases and J by 3 bases; unmatched bases: 2. The germline CDR1 and CDR2 sequences are SNHLY and FYNNEI. The CDR3 loop is CASRRDSGNTIYF. The CDR3 DNA sequence: TGTGCCAGCAGAAGGGACAGTGGAAACACCATATATTTT.

This sequence joins TRBV24-1 and TRBJ1-5; D not resolved. The ends were cut back, 5 bases at V and 5 bases at J, with 9 bases in the middle. This CDR3 contains 13 residues. The germline V gene encodes CDR1 KGHDR and CDR2 SFDVKD. In DNA, the CDR3 is TGTGCCACCAGTGGGGCCAGCTATCAGCCCCAGCATTTT. Its translation: CATSGASYQPQHF.

The sample holds many counts of this clonotype. The chain has TRBV6-1 and TRBJ1-2; D may be TRBD1 (6 bases). The V end lost 7 bases, the J end lost 3 bases, and 15 bases lay between the germline ends. The germline V gene has CDR1 MNHNS and CDR2 SASEGT. CDR3 size: 14 residues. In DNA, the CDR3 is TGTGCCAGCAAGAGGACAAGGGGGGACTATGGCTACACCTTC. Its translation: CASKRTRGDYGYTF.

This clonotype was counted only a few times. The V call is TRBV27, the J call TRBJ1-6; 8 bases line up with TRBD1. Germline CDR1 MNHEY, CDR2 SMNVEV (reference sequence). This CDR3 contains 13 residues. The DNA for the CDR3 is TGTACCACCACCGACAGGGGTAATTCACCCCTCCACTTT. Encoded protein: CTTTDRGNSPLHF.

This clonotype has only one observation. The chain joins TRBV12-3 or TRBV12-4 to TRBJ1-2; D unclear. The CDR3 has 11 residues. V was clipped by 5 bases and J by 1 base, with 2 bases between them. CDR3 in amino acids: CASSLNYGYTF. CDR3 DNA: TGTGCCAGCAGTCTTAACTATGGCTACACCTTC.

This chain connects TRBV5-1 to TRBJ1-6, with D uncertain. This CDR3 comprises 15 residues. V gave up 8 bases and J gave up 6 bases, with 18 bases separating them. Germline V gene data show CDR1 as SGHRS and CDR2 as YFSETQ. In DNA form, the CDR3 reads TGCGCCAGTCAAACCGGGCCAAATACTAATTCACCCCTCCACTTT. Its translation: CASQTGPNTNSPLHF.

A word on this clonotype: The CDR3 does not close with the conserved phenylalanine or tryptophan, likely indicating a read error. No DNA is shown, since the ends of the CDR3 on it are uncertain; the CDR3 is the one TCRdb lists. The V call is TRBV11-3, the J call TRBJ2-1; TRBD1 reflects the table's D call only, with no check against the DNA. CDR1 SGHNT and CDR2 YENEEA come from the germline V gene. The CDR3 has 10 residues if both end residues are counted. CDR3 sequence: CASSHRGLDT.

For the CDR3, the DNA is TGTGCCAGTAGTGGGGTGGGAGATACGCAGTATTTT. It specifies CASSGVGDTQYF. The chain employs TRBV19 and TRBJ2-3; D is unclear. The CDR3 loop spans 12 amino acids. V was clipped by 5 bases and J by 5 bases, with 8 bases between them. Looked up from germline, CDR1 is LNHDA and CDR2 is SQIVND (reference sequence).

The V gene is TRBV7-6, the J gene TRBJ2-3, with D hard to call. The ends were cut back, 5 bases at V and 3 bases at J, with 18 bases in the middle. CDR3 length: 16 residues. The germline gives CDR1 SGHVS, CDR2 FNYEAQ. The CDR3 DNA sequence: TGTGCCAGCAGCCCATCTGGAGCGTGGGTGACAGATACGCAGTATTTT. This gives the protein CASSPSGAWVTDTQYF.

The rearrangement joins TRBV10-3 to TRBJ2-7, with 13 bases identical to TRBD2. Per the germline V gene, CDR1 is ENHRY and CDR2 is SYGVKD. V lost 0 bases, J lost 5 bases, and 4 bases stayed unmatched. The CDR3 consists of 16 residues. CDR3 amino acids: CAISESKLAGGHEQYF. DNA of the CDR3: TGTGCCATCAGTGAGTCGAAACTAGCGGGAGGGCACGAGCAGTACTTC.

The rearrangement joins TRBV9 to TRBJ2-6; D not certain. CDR1 and CDR2 (germline): SGDLS, YYNGEE. CDR3 length: 14 residues. Trimming took 2 bases from V and 0 from J, leaving 3 bases between them. This CDR3 reads CASSVLSGANVLTF. The CDR3 DNA follows: TGTGCCAGCAGCGTTCTCTCTGGGGCCAACGTCCTGACTTTC.

This clonotype rates as medium-sized. The gene calls are TRBV6-6 and TRBJ1-5, with D possibly TRBD1 on 6 matching bases. The germline V and J ends were trimmed by 2 bases and 0 bases, with 17 bases remaining between them. This CDR3 has 18 residues. Germline V gene sequence: CDR1 MNHNY, CDR2 SVGAGI (reference sequence). CDR3 loop: CASSYGSTGSYSNQPQHF. CDR3 in DNA: TGTGCCAGCAGTTACGGGTCCACAGGGTCGTATAGCAATCAGCCCCAGCATTTT.

This clonotype was picked up many times. The chain is built from TRBV6-7 and TRBJ1-2, with 7 bases aligning to TRBD1. TRBV6-7 carries the ORF label, with uncertain function. The CDR3 contains 15 residues. Unmatched junction bases numbered 7, after V lost 4 bases and J lost 2 bases. CDR3 coding DNA: TGTGCCAGCAGTTCCCCCAGACAGGGAAACTATGGCTACACCTTC. Translated, it gives CASSSPRQGNYGYTF.

The V and J genes are TRBV7-2 and TRBJ2-1, with a weak D call TRBD1 (6 bases). The CDR3 extends over 14 amino acids. V was cut by 4 bases and J by 6 bases, with 13 bases left in between. Germline values: CDR1 SGHTA, CDR2 FQGNSA. CDR3 region: CASSSIGQPNEQFF. CDR3 nucleotide sequence: TGTGCCAGCAGCTCCATCGGACAGCCCAATGAGCAGTTCTTC.

The chain carries TRBV15 and TRBJ1-2; weak D call: TRBD1 (6 bases). Germline loops: CDR1 LNHNV, CDR2 YYDKDF (reference sequence). Trimming left V 4 bases short and J 3 bases short, with 18 bases between. The CDR3 loop spans 16 amino acids. CDR3 in amino acids: CATSNDLNRADYGYTF. The CDR3 DNA reads as TGTGCCACCAGCAACGATCTTAACAGGGCTGACTATGGCTACACCTTC.

This clonotype was seen ten or more times. The junction departs from the called germline gene at one end, perhaps through a read error. The rearrangement uses TRBV20-1 and TRBJ2-4, with D maybe TRBD2 (5 bases). The germline gives CDR1 DFQATT, CDR2 SNEGSKA (reference sequence). This CDR3 has 14 residues. The CDR3 loop reads CSASFSLAKTIQYF. CDR3 sequence (DNA): TGCAGTGCTAGTTTCTCCCTAGCCAAAACCATTCAGTACTTC.

A remark on this clonotype: Likely a read error: the CDR3 ends without its conserved phenylalanine or tryptophan. The chain couples TRBV14 to TRBJ2-7; D unresolved. This CDR3 region has 13 residues. The V gene lost 4 bases and the J gene lost 6 bases, with 13 bases spanning the gap. Germline-derived CDR1 and CDR2 are SGHDN and FVKESK. The CDR3 DNA follows: TGTGCCAGCAGCCTCGCAGAGATGAGCGAGCAGTACCTC. This translates into CASSLAEMSEQYL.

The rearrangement uses TRBV5-6 and TRBJ2-7; D is ambiguous. This CDR3 is built from 12 residues. Trimming cost V 0 bases and J 10 bases, with 11 bases left between them. Germline-derived CDR1 and CDR2 are SGHDT and YYEEEE. As DNA, the CDR3 is TGTGCCAGCAGCTTGGACCCTGTAACCCAGTACTTC. Residues: CASSLDPVTQYF.